These 9 T cell receptor beta chains originate from one sample sequenced in a study of monozygotic twins with inflammatory bowel disease (dated by TCRdb to between 2018 and 2021). Libraries came from 5' RACE. The run used an Illumina HiSeq 2500. TCRdb reprocessed the reads, reporting each CDR3 protein sequence once and no DNA. This sample's records show 300,000 to 400,000 distinct CDR3 sequences. The ten most abundant clones make up 2% to 2.5% of the sample. Material: blood. The origin of the receptors is a human donor with ulcerative colitis or Crohn's disease, or a healthy co-twin of an affected twin (not recorded which).

The V gene is TRBV27, the J gene TRBJ2-1; TCRdb indicates TRBD2, and absent DNA this call remains unverified. CDR3 length: 14 residues. Germline CDR1 reads MNHEY; CDR2 reads SMNVEV (reference sequence). CDR3 region: CASSFRLGRDEQFF.

The CDR3 here is CASSSRLGEQYF. V gene TRBV12-3 or TRBV12-4 combines with J gene TRBJ2-7; TCRdb selects TRBD1, and the lack of DNA leaves this call unchecked. The CDR3 is 12 amino acids.

The V call is TRBV27, the J call TRBJ2-2. Looked up from germline, CDR1 is MNHEY and CDR2 is SMNVEV (reference sequence). The CDR3 extends over 14 amino acids. This CDR3 reads CASSPRQNTGELFF.

The chain links TRBV10-3 to TRBJ2-7. This CDR3 contains 13 residues. Germline V gene sequence: CDR1 ENHRY, CDR2 SYGVKD. CDR3 protein: CAISADPSYEQYF.

CDR3 sequence reads: CATTPGGNEQFF. The rearrangement uses TRBV28 and TRBJ2-1; TCRdb picks TRBD2, but there is no DNA to check that call. The CDR3 is 12 amino acids. Germline assignment: CDR1 MDHEN and CDR2 SYDVKM.

This chain's CDR3 is CSAKFQGLSGNTIYF. V is TRBV20-1 and J is TRBJ1-3. In germline, CDR1 is DFQATT, CDR2 SNEGSKA (reference sequence). There are 15 residues in the CDR3.

The chain is built from TRBV11-2 and TRBJ2-1; with no DNA, the TCRdb D assignment of TRBD2 cannot be verified. This CDR3 has 14 residues. Looked up from germline, CDR1 is SGHAT and CDR2 is FQNNGV. CDR3 region: CASKAGSSYNEQFF.

V gene TRBV6-2 or TRBV6-3 combines with J gene TRBJ2-1; TCRdb gives TRBD1 as the D gene, but with no DNA this cannot be confirmed. The germline CDR1 and CDR2 sequences are MNHEY and SVGEGT. The CDR3 consists of 17 residues. CDR3 protein: CASSFLTGVVGSNEQFF.

The rearrangement joins TRBV5-1 to TRBJ2-5. The CDR3 has 12 amino acids. The V gene's germline CDR1 is SGHRS and CDR2 YFSETQ. The CDR3 is CASSEEQETQYF.